Each of the 9 T cell receptor beta chains below was sequenced from the same sample in a study of cytomegalovirus exposure and HLA in healthy donors (dated by TCRdb to 2015 to 2018). Library preparation employed the immunoSEQ multiplex PCR assay. The multiplex PCR relied on a mix of 60 forward primers for TCR Vbeta segments and 13 reverse primers for TCR Jbeta segments. TCRdb carries this immuneACCESS record with in-frame sequences only. Its versions omit some clonotypes, under half of them owing to an unresolved V gene in the studies checked, with the rest unexplained. Across this sample there are about 160,000 clones, with roughly 80% seen only once. Clones ranked in the top ten supply 1.9% of the sample. What was sequenced was PBMCs. The receptor set was obtained from a man younger than 35 in good health and CMV-seronegative.

The chain employs TRBV5-1 and TRBJ2-5; 8 nucleotides line up with TRBD2. V lost 4 bases and J lost 3; bases outside the gene matches: 11. The CDR3 covers 16 residues. Germline CDR1 reads SGHRS; CDR2 reads YFSETQ. CDR3 bases: TGCGCCAGCAGCCGGGGAAGCGGGGGCCAGGAAGAGACCCAGTACTTC. The encoded protein is CASSRGSGGQEETQYF.

The chain carries TRBV27 and TRBJ2-2; 7 bases match TRBD1. This CDR3 region has 15 residues. V lost 6 bases and J lost 2; bases outside the gene matches: 6. Germline V gene sequence: CDR1 MNHEY, CDR2 SMNVEV (reference sequence). The CDR3 region has the DNA TGTGCCAGCAGATACAGGGGTTTAAACACCGGGGAGCTGTTTTTT. Protein: CASRYRGLNTGELFF.

The CDR3 is CASTLLASYGYTF. The CDR3, as DNA: TGTGCCAGCACCCTCCTGGCTTCTTATGGCTACACCTTC. V gene TRBV2 combines with J gene TRBJ1-2, with D hard to call. Germline values: CDR1 SNHLY, CDR2 FYNNEI. This CDR3 region has 13 residues. V shed 7 bases and J shed 5 bases, with 14 bases lying between them.

V gene TRBV5-1 combines with J gene TRBJ2-5; D unclear. V was trimmed by 0 bases and J by 1 base, leaving 4 bases between them. Germline V gene sequence: CDR1 SGHRS, CDR2 YFSETQ. The CDR3 length is 13 residues. CDR3 sequence: CASSLDSQETQYF. For the CDR3, the DNA is TGCGCCAGCAGCTTGGACAGCCAAGAGACCCAGTACTTC.

This clone was seen only a few times. The chain has TRBV29-1 and TRBJ2-3; D is possibly TRBD2 (6 bases). With 0 bases removed from V and 3 bases from J, the gap between germline ends came to 16 bases. The CDR3 is 16 residues long. The germline V gene has CDR1 SQVTM and CDR2 ANQGSEA. Here the CDR3 DNA reads TGCAGCGTTGAAGATCGTTTCCGGGGGTCGACAGATACGCAGTATTTT. Translated: CSVEDRFRGSTDTQYF.

The chain combines TRBV27 with TRBJ1-3; D is ambiguous. V lost 4 bases to trimming and J lost 4 bases, with 17 bases between them. CDR1 and CDR2 from the germline V gene are MNHEY and SMNVEV (reference sequence). CDR3 length equals 16 residues. The CDR3 DNA reads TGTGCCAGCAGTTCCCTAGGTCCCACGGGGGGAAACACCATATATTTT. Its translation is CASSSLGPTGGNTIYF.

The chain employs TRBV5-4 and TRBJ1-2, with a weak D call TRBD1 (6 bases). CDR1 and CDR2 (germline): SGHNT, YYREEE (reference sequence). The ends were cut back, 4 bases at V and 4 bases at J, with 17 bases in the middle. CDR3 length equals 15 residues. CDR3 sequence (DNA): TGTGCCAGCAGCGTTAAGTCCGGGGACATCTATGGCTACACCTTC. Translation: CASSVKSGDIYGYTF. The full variable domain, with the rest looked up from reference TRBV5-4 and TRBJ1-2, is ETGVTQSPTHLIKTRGQQVTLRCSSQSGHNTVSWYQQALGQGPQFIFQYYREEENGRGNFPPRFSGLQFPNYSSELNVNALELDDSALYLCASSVKSGDIYGYTFGSGTRLTVV.

This clone was observed a few times. The rearrangement links TRBV28 to TRBJ1-1, with 9 bases lining up with TRBD1. The germline V gene has CDR1 MDHEN and CDR2 SYDVKM. The V and J ends lost 0 bases and 1 base, in that order; junction bases with no gene match: 6. The CDR3 is made up of 17 amino acids. The chain's CDR3 is CASSLWDRGRENTEAFF. CDR3 sequence (DNA): TGTGCCAGCAGTTTATGGGACAGGGGAAGGGAGAACACTGAAGCTTTCTTT.

V and J are TRBV5-1 and TRBJ1-1; no definite D call. The CDR3 runs 14 residues. In germline, CDR1 is SGHRS, CDR2 YFSETQ. Between the trimmed V and J ends, which lost 4 bases and 4 bases, there was a span of 14 bases. This chain's CDR3 is CASSPLQFSTEAFF. The CDR3 DNA is TGCGCCAGCAGCCCCCTGCAATTTAGCACTGAAGCTTTCTTT.